Listed below are T cell receptor beta chains from one sample, sequenced in a study of CD8 T cells in ankylosing spondylitis. TCRdb re-called the 5' RACE reads with MiXCR, one entry per CDR3 protein. The sample contains 750,000 to 850,000 distinct CDR3 sequences, roughly 10% of which appear only once. The sample comprised blood, either unsorted or a sorted T cell fraction (not recorded which). The receptors stem from a male donor with ankylosing spondylitis. CDR3s leave out the opening cysteine and the closing phenylalanine or tryptophan.

v_gene,j_gene,CDR3aa
TRBV6-1,TRBJ1-1,ASSESGYGAAF
TRBV4-2,TRBJ2-1,ASSQAQGPVFEQF
TRBV4-1,TRBJ2-7,ASSQVSLTYEQY
TRBV29-1,TRBJ2-1,SSRRDSSPTEQF
TRBV4-1,TRBJ2-7,ASSQERTGGIYEQY
TRBV20-1,TRBJ2-3,SATGPGDTQY
TRBV5-6,TRBJ2-4,ASSLRSVSKNIQY
TRBV5-1,TRBJ2-7,ASSALDGAEQY
TRBV27,TRBJ2-7,ASSSRVGGEVFTYEQY
TRBV5-1,TRBJ1-1,ASSRIGQELEAF
TRBV29-1,TRBJ2-2,SVEDRGQGRPGELF
TRBV20-1,TRBJ1-1,SAREPGGFNTEAF
TRBV2,TRBJ1-4,ASSERGRANEKLF
TRBV29-1,TRBJ2-3,SVTGSDTQY
TRBV12-3/TRBV12-4,TRBJ2-1,ASRLAGGNNEQF
TRBV7-2,TRBJ1-5,ASSLWGQGVNQPQH
TRBV15,TRBJ2-1,ATSRALGRSSYNEQF
TRBV10-3,TRBJ1-4,AISPTPRNEKLF
TRBV6-1,TRBJ1-1,ASSGLGAKGILNTEAF
TRBV20-1,TRBJ2-1,SASNGLAQF
TRBV7-2,TRBJ1-2,ASSLTRGISYGYT
TRBV20-1,TRBJ1-1,SAAHQSGTEAF
TRBV10-3,TRBJ2-5,AIRDDREGTQY
TRBV5-5,TRBJ2-5,ASSLAVRFETQY
TRBV6-5,TRBJ1-5,ASSYSTRNSNQPQH
TRBV20-1,TRBJ2-5,SAVAGREETQY
TRBV10-3,TRBJ1-2,AISESGANYGYT
TRBV4-3,TRBJ2-7,ASSQGRQGKKGEQY
TRBV24-1,TRBJ1-5,ATSDSGTDSNQPQH
TRBV20-1,TRBJ2-3,SARDAQRGGTDTQY
TRBV20-1,TRBJ1-1,SASDTVPMGAF
TRBV20-1,TRBJ1-5,SARVQVGQPQH
TRBV7-2,TRBJ1-2,ASSLHGLNYGYT
TRBV3-1,TRBJ1-3,ASSPGSAGNTIY
TRBV29-1,TRBJ2-3,SVSSGRGNGDTQY
TRBV2,TRBJ2-7,ASSVGTSQAYEQY
TRBV29-1,TRBJ2-7,SASTGEYEQY
TRBV5-5,TRBJ1-6,ASSWERRQGNSPLH
TRBV4-1,TRBJ1-6,ASTTRAGEGYYNSPLH
TRBV20-1,TRBJ1-4,SAPKQGEKLF